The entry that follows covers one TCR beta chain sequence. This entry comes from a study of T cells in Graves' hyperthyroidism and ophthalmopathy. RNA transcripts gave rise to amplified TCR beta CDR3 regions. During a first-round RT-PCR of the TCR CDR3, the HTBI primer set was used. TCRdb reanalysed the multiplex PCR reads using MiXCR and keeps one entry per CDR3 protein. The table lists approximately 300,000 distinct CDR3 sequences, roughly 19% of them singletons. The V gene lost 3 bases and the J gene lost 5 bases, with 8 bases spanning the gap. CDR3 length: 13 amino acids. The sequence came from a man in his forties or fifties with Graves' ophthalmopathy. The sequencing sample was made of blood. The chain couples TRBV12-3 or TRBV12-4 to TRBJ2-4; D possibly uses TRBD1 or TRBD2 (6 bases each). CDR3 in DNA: TGTGCCAGCAGTTTCGGGGGCGAAAACATTCAGTACTTC. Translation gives CASSFGGENIQYF.